This T cell receptor beta chain came from a study of cytomegalovirus exposure and HLA in healthy donors (dated by TCRdb to the late 2010s). At the level of the whole study: An earlier analysis of roughly 500 of the donors reported around 280 Gb of sequence data and about 120 million unique TCR beta sequences obtained from roughly 170 million T cells. An early release covering roughly 640 HLA-typed donors comprised approximately 300 gigabases of sequencing data and around 80 million unique TCR sequences. Among the approximately 400 genotyped donors, 75% to 90% belonged to the genetic ancestry cluster associated with self-reported Caucasian donors. The aim of the study was to test whether cataloging public T cell receptors could identify signatures of past pathogen exposure. The study used immunosequencing to profile the T cell repertoires of around 600 subjects and linked those repertoires to cytomegalovirus serostatus. A separate validation cohort of roughly 130 different subjects was used in addition to the 666-subject first cohort. To predict cytomegalovirus infection status, the study brought together high-throughput TCR immunosequencing, statistical association of individual TCRs with disease status, and machine learning. To study patterns of TCR occurrence, a later analysis re-analyzed previously published TCR beta repertoires from around 700 donors and added high-resolution HLA genotyping. Rather than drawing on any new phenotypic data, the later analysis identified candidate immune exposures from TCR beta sequences and the way those sequences occurred across donors. In an earlier analysis of 587 of the donors, high-throughput TCR beta sequencing was used to judge whether each TCR beta V gene segment behaved as functional or pseudogenic. Alongside the repertoire data, information on donor age, sex, ethnicity and CMV serostatus was compiled. A later genetic analysis took genome-wide SNP genotypes for 398 of the 666 donors and used that subset as a discovery cohort. Every discovery cohort repertoire had been produced on one sequencing platform. HLA typing included class I and class II loci at four-digit resolution. Typing coverage varied by locus: roughly 629-640 donors for A, B, C, DRB1 and DQB1; 522 for DQA1; around 570 for DPA1; around 490 for DPB1. About 5 DR-DQ haplotypes were handled as single units for association and clustering, since linkage in the cohort was strong. On average, about 200,000 unique TCR beta nucleotide sequences were sequenced per donor among a few hundred genotyped donors of the cohort, with around 19% of those sequences being non-productive. Study-level results and caveats: A later analysis reported that several top co-occurrence clusters appeared linked to parvovirus B19, influenza, CMV and Epstein-Barr virus. In a later analysis, some 18,000 TCR beta sequences were associated with specific HLA alleles at a false discovery rate of 0.05. In a later genetic analysis, a missense DCLRE1C variant was associated with V-gene and J-gene trimming of TCR beta chains, and the association was replicated in an independent cohort. A cluster of highly shared sequence variants was judged likely to be a technical artifact of the sequencing pipeline. Only TCR beta chains were sequenced in this cohort, and the absence of alpha or paired-chain data limited detectable features. Some IMGT-functional V segments, including TRBV6-2 and TRBV6-3, could not be told apart with the 87-base-pair reads, so those segments were excluded. When HLA alleles, especially DR and DQ, strongly co-occurred, TCR associations were difficult to assign to individual alleles. The study gave a list of about 150 TCR beta chains associated with cytomegalovirus. Compared with the roughly 700-donor mean, donors in an Asian-associated ancestry cluster had fewer N-insertions in productive TCRs, according to a later genetic analysis. Because some donors lacked HLA typing at each locus, the association tests relied only on the typed subset. Compared with equally common non-associated chains, HLA-associated TCR beta chains in a later analysis were more clonally expanded and had lower generation probabilities. An earlier analysis of approximately 530 of the donors showed that most TCR beta V segments appeared in productive rearrangements either about 90% or about 30% of the time, which broadly matched IMGT annotations. CMV serostatus was the only immune exposure information available for the cohort. According to a later analysis, most CMV-associated TCR beta chains appeared to be HLA-restricted, and the HLA associations seemed to be driven largely by CMV exposure. Because counts were too low, 15 or so rarely observed V segments, including chromosome 9 orphons, were excluded from the earlier analysis of around 590 of the donors. A further reported finding was that TCR beta sequences accurately predicted the HLA-A and HLA-B alleles for most subjects in the first cohort. While some public TCRs were present in many individuals, most TCR sequences turned up only very rarely across donors. In a later analysis, the rate of TCR association differed among HLA loci, with DRB1 alleles having the most associated TCRs and HLA-C alleles having the fewest. The authors suggested that the approach could potentially be extended to other disease states and immunological phenotypes. The presence/absence analyses assumed that sequencing depth was roughly uniform across donors, and that assumption may not be true. In vitro tests confirmed that a few of the cytomegalovirus-associated TCR beta chains recognize cytomegalovirus antigens. Linkage disequilibrium might explain the correlated functional status among segregating V segments, but an unknown experimental factor could not be ruled out. Cytomegalovirus status was reported to be diagnosed by the classifier with high specificity and sensitivity in both the original and validation cohorts.

As concerns this clone: The antigen it recognizes is unknown. The sample holds no much larger clone one base away, and base qualities are not on file.

Receptor amplification or capture employed the immunoSEQ multiplex PCR assay. The multiplex PCR relied on a mix of 60 forward primers for TCR Vbeta segments and 13 reverse primers for TCR Jbeta segments. The CDR3 region of rearranged TCR beta genes was amplified from genomic DNA with a multiplex PCR assay. On the Illumina HiSeq System, the amplified TCR beta libraries were sequenced as 87-base-pair reads. Per the authors' processing: A later analysis counted about 80 million unique TCR beta chains across the 600 to 850 repertoires, and 10 million to 12 million of these chains were shared by at least two donors. To remove PCR and sequencing errors, raw reads were error-corrected and collapsed into unique sequences using a nearest-neighbor algorithm that merged closely related sequences. To assign V, D and J gene segments, CDR3 sequences were aligned to IMGT reference sequences. For a sequence to be retained, at least a six-nucleotide match to both a V gene segment and a J gene segment was required. A rearrangement counted as productive if the CDR3 had no stop codons and remained in frame with V and J, and every other rearrangement counted as non-productive. Following IMGT convention, CDR3 was defined as the stretch from the second conserved V-encoded cysteine up to the conserved J-encoded phenylalanine. The earlier analysis of 500 to 600 of the donors excluded sequences that lacked an unambiguous match to a single V gene segment. In an earlier analysis of 450 to 700 of the donors, V segments were called functional above 56.7% productive rearrangements and were called segregating when the between-donor standard deviation exceeded 5%. A statistical classification framework was built to diagnose cytomegalovirus status from the catalog of TCR beta chain sequences. In a later analysis, V and J genes were assigned by comparing TCR nucleotide sequences against IMGT/GENE-DB human TR gene sequences. In a later analysis, CDR3 sequences and most-parsimonious VDJ recombination scenarios were assigned using the TCRdist pipeline. In a later analysis, each TCR beta chain was defined by its CDR3 amino acid sequence together with its V-gene family, and reads without a unique V-gene family were excluded. To address suspected cross-contamination and a sequencing artifact, a later analysis removed 550 to 750 highly shared, low-generation-probability nucleotide sequences. In a later analysis, a clonal expansion index was calculated for each public chain from normalized within-repertoire ranks of inferred template counts. In a later analysis, generation probabilities were computed using a VDJ recombination model fitted to out-of-frame rearrangements, and the results were checked against IGoR. In a later analysis, hypergeometric tests were used to score TCR-TCR, TCR-HLA and TCR-CMV co-occurrence, with a repertoire-size bias correction applied to TCR pairs. A later analysis estimated false discovery rates by permuting HLA or CMV assignments 20 times. In a later analysis, co-occurring TCRs were grouped using DBSCAN, and TCRdist sequence similarity was added for clustering within HLA-allele-positive subsets. Co-occurrence clustering excluded repertoires with fewer than 30,000 or more than 120,000 public chains, plus five with anomalous nucleotide sharing. TCRdb retrieved this table from immuneACCESS and kept in-frame rearrangements only. Not all clones are present; in checked studies, unresolved V genes account for under half, and no reason is known for the remainder. For V, J and clone size, that table is used; D and trimming come from the DNA. The sample table shows 120,000 or so clones, and more than 70% are seen once. The biggest ten clones account for about 2.9% of the sample.

The junction shows trimming of 5 bases on V and 6 bases on J, and the gene matches do not reach 9 bases of it. The germline V gene gives CDR1 as MNHEY and CDR2 as SVGAGI. From cysteine to phenylalanine, the CDR3 is 15 amino acids long. Only CDR3 DNA remains: 45 bases, in frame from the first base. The cohort was made up of approximately 670 healthy bone marrow donors. All cohort members were sampled while nominally healthy, although unrecorded immune exposures were likely present. The donor tested CMV seropositive and was one of the 289 seropositive cohort members. Every donor gave a peripheral blood sample, and the peripheral blood mononuclear cells from that sample were used for TCR beta sequencing. The Qiagen DNeasy Blood Extraction Kit was used to extract genomic DNA from the blood cell samples.

The sequence was obtained from a woman in her sixties in good health and CMV-seropositive. The sequenced material came from PBMCs. The chain uses TRBV6-5 and TRBJ1-4; 7 central bases correspond to TRBD1. The DNA is as follows: TGTGCCAGCAGTGGTGGACAGGCAGGGCATGAAAAACTGTTTTTT. The translation is CASSGGQAGHEKLFF.